Listed below are T cell receptor beta chains from one sample, sequenced in a study of blood T cell repertoires in COVID-19. Libraries were prepared by immunoSEQ multiplex PCR; TCRdb keeps only in-frame clonotypes and omits some of them. This repertoire shows about 110,000 clones, approximately 82% found once; its top ten account for about 3.8%. Sequenced input: peripheral blood. The receptors derive from a woman aged 80 or older with acute or convalescent COVID-19. Each CDR3 is given with its conserved first and last residue. The D gene is left open where the match is weak. Only part of the rows carry a size: once, few, many, or a class if the clone is expanded.

clone size: NA; D gene: TRBD2; V gene: TRBV7-2; CDR3 length: 14; J gene: TRBJ2-7; CDR3 DNA: TGTGCCAGCAGCCTCCCTAGCGGGAGTTACGAGCAGTACTTC; CDR3 protein: CASSLPSGSYEQYF
clone size: NA; D gene: TRBD1; V gene: TRBV4-3; CDR3 length: 15; J gene: TRBJ2-7; CDR3 DNA: TGCGCCAGCAGCCAAGAGCCCCGACAGGGCTACGAGCAGTACTTC; CDR3 protein: CASSQEPRQGYEQYF
clone size: NA; D gene: TRBD2; V gene: TRBV30; CDR3 length: 14; J gene: TRBJ2-3; CDR3 DNA: TGTGCCTGGAGTATCGGGGGGGGCGCGGATACGCAGTATTTT; CDR3 protein: CAWSIGGGADTQYF
clone size: few; D gene: TRBD1; V gene: TRBV28; CDR3 length: 14; J gene: TRBJ2-2; CDR3 DNA: TGTGCCAGCAGTTACAGGGGGCTAGTCGGGGAGCTGTTTTTT; CDR3 protein: CASSYRGLVGELFF
clone size: NA; D gene: TRBD2; V gene: TRBV19; CDR3 length: 16; J gene: TRBJ2-1; CDR3 DNA: TGTGCCAGTAGTCCCCGACTAGCGGGGACTTACAATGAGCAGTTCTTC; CDR3 protein: CASSPRLAGTYNEQFF
clone size: NA; D gene: TRBD1; V gene: TRBV27; CDR3 length: 14; J gene: TRBJ2-3; CDR3 DNA: TGTGCCAGCAGCTGGACAGGGCGGACAGATACGCAGTATTTT; CDR3 protein: CASSWTGRTDTQYF
clone size: once; D gene: TRBD1; V gene: TRBV5-4; CDR3 length: 15; J gene: TRBJ1-1; CDR3 DNA: TGTGCCAGCAGCTCGGACAGGCGTTTTGGCACTGAAGCTTTCTTT; CDR3 protein: CASSSDRRFGTEAFF
clone size: NA; D gene: TRBD1; V gene: TRBV6-1; CDR3 length: 14; J gene: TRBJ2-7; CDR3 DNA: TGTGCCAGCAGTGAACCGGGACAGGGCTACGAGCAGTACTTC; CDR3 protein: CASSEPGQGYEQYF
clone size: NA; D gene: TRBD1; V gene: TRBV23-1; CDR3 length: 16; J gene: TRBJ2-7; CDR3 DNA: TGCGCCAGCAGTCCCCCGGGACAGGGGGCCTTCCACGAGCAGTACTTC; CDR3 protein: CASSPPGQGAFHEQYF
clone size: NA; D gene: TRBD1; V gene: TRBV30; CDR3 length: 14; J gene: TRBJ1-4; CDR3 DNA: TGTGCCTGGGCTTCACAGGGGTTAAGTGAAAAACTGTTTTTT; CDR3 protein: CAWASQGLSEKLFF
clone size: once; D gene: NA; V gene: TRBV6-2/TRBV6-3; CDR3 length: 12; J gene: TRBJ1-1; CDR3 DNA: TGTGCCAGCAGTTTCTACAGAACTCAAGCTTTCTTT; CDR3 protein: CASSFYRTQAFF
clone size: NA; D gene: NA; V gene: TRBV11-2; CDR3 length: 12; J gene: TRBJ1-1; CDR3 DNA: TGTGCCAGCACCCTATTAGACACTGAAGCTTTCTTT; CDR3 protein: CASTLLDTEAFF
clone size: few; D gene: TRBD1; V gene: TRBV7-2; CDR3 length: 15; J gene: TRBJ2-7; CDR3 DNA: TGTGCCAGCAGCTTTAATCCGGGACAGGGGATCGGGCAGTACTTC; CDR3 protein: CASSFNPGQGIGQYF
clone size: NA; D gene: TRBD1; V gene: TRBV19; CDR3 length: 16; J gene: TRBJ1-1; CDR3 DNA: TGTGCCAGTAGGAAAGCGGACAGGGTCCCGAACACTGAAGCTTTCTTT; CDR3 protein: CASRKADRVPNTEAFF
clone size: NA; D gene: TRBD2; V gene: TRBV11-3; CDR3 length: 18; J gene: TRBJ2-1; CDR3 DNA: TGTGCCAGCAGCCGTACGGGGACTAGCGGGGGACAAAACAATGAGCAGTTCTTC; CDR3 protein: CASSRTGTSGGQNNEQFF
clone size: NA; D gene: TRBD2; V gene: TRBV11-2; CDR3 length: 16; J gene: TRBJ2-7; CDR3 DNA: TGTGCCAGCAGCTTAGCCGGACTAGCGGACTCCTACGAGCAGTACTTC; CDR3 protein: CASSLAGLADSYEQYF
clone size: NA; D gene: TRBD2; V gene: TRBV13; CDR3 length: 16; J gene: TRBJ2-3; CDR3 DNA: TGTGCCAGCAGCTTGAATAGCGGGGGATTCACAGATACGCAGTATTTT; CDR3 protein: CASSLNSGGFTDTQYF
clone size: few; D gene: NA; V gene: TRBV6-2/TRBV6-3; CDR3 length: 15; J gene: TRBJ2-7; CDR3 DNA: TGTGCCAGCAGTTACTCGACGGGGTTTGGGGACGAGCAGTACTTC; CDR3 protein: CASSYSTGFGDEQYF
clone size: NA; D gene: NA; V gene: TRBV7-2; CDR3 length: 15; J gene: TRBJ1-5; CDR3 DNA: TGTGCCAGCAGCTCCAGGGGTCTAAGCAATCAGCCCCAGCATTTT; CDR3 protein: CASSSRGLSNQPQHF
clone size: NA; D gene: TRBD2; V gene: TRBV6-4; CDR3 length: 14; J gene: TRBJ2-3; CDR3 DNA: TGTGCCAGTAGGCTAAGCGGGACCACAGATACGCAGTATTTT; CDR3 protein: CASRLSGTTDTQYF
clone size: once; D gene: NA; V gene: TRBV20-1; CDR3 length: 11; J gene: TRBJ1-4; CDR3 DNA: TGCAGTGCTAGAGATTCAAGGGGTCTGTTTTTT; CDR3 protein: CSARDSRGLFF
clone size: NA; D gene: NA; V gene: TRBV4-1; CDR3 length: 18; J gene: TRBJ2-7; CDR3 DNA: TGCGCCAGCAGCCAAGTTTTTCTCCCGGAGCGTCGGGCCTACGAGCAGTACTTC; CDR3 protein: CASSQVFLPERRAYEQYF
clone size: NA; D gene: NA; V gene: TRBV28; CDR3 length: 15; J gene: TRBJ1-5; CDR3 DNA: TGTGCCAGCAGTAGCGGACAGTCTTTCAATCAGCCCCAGCATTTT; CDR3 protein: CASSSGQSFNQPQHF
clone size: few; D gene: NA; V gene: TRBV24-1; CDR3 length: 13; J gene: TRBJ1-1; CDR3 DNA: TGTGCCACCAGTCGGGAGGTCGGGACTGAAGCTTTCTTT; CDR3 protein: CATSREVGTEAFF
clone size: NA; D gene: NA; V gene: TRBV6-4; CDR3 length: 14; J gene: TRBJ1-3; CDR3 DNA: TGTGCCAGCAGTCCCGGGACAAGGGGAAACACCATATATTTT; CDR3 protein: CASSPGTRGNTIYF
clone size: few; D gene: TRBD2; V gene: TRBV28; CDR3 length: 16; J gene: TRBJ2-7; CDR3 DNA: TGTGCCAGCAGTTTAGCCGGGCTAGCGGGAGTATACGAGCAGTACTTC; CDR3 protein: CASSLAGLAGVYEQYF
clone size: NA; D gene: NA; V gene: TRBV29-1; CDR3 length: 12; J gene: TRBJ2-5; CDR3 DNA: TGCAGCGGTCAGGGGACCCAAGAGACCCAGTACTTC; CDR3 protein: CSGQGTQETQYF
clone size: NA; D gene: TRBD1; V gene: TRBV7-2; CDR3 length: 14; J gene: TRBJ1-5; CDR3 DNA: TGTGCCAGCAGCTCTACAGGGGGCAATCAGCCCCAGCATTTT; CDR3 protein: CASSSTGGNQPQHF
clone size: NA; D gene: TRBD1; V gene: TRBV19; CDR3 length: 15; J gene: TRBJ1-1; CDR3 DNA: TGTGCCAGTAGGAAGGGAGAGGGGGCGAGTACTGAAGCTTTCTTT; CDR3 protein: CASRKGEGASTEAFF
clone size: NA; D gene: TRBD1; V gene: TRBV10-3; CDR3 length: 14; J gene: TRBJ2-5; CDR3 DNA: TGTGCCATCAATCCGGGACAGGGCTTGGAGACCCAGTACTTC; CDR3 protein: CAINPGQGLETQYF
clone size: NA; D gene: NA; V gene: TRBV5-4; CDR3 length: 14; J gene: TRBJ1-2; CDR3 DNA: TGTGCCAGCAGCGGAACCGGGACAAGCTATGGCTACACCTTC; CDR3 protein: CASSGTGTSYGYTF
clone size: NA; D gene: NA; V gene: TRBV5-1; CDR3 length: 13; J gene: TRBJ2-5; CDR3 DNA: TGCGCCAGCAGCCTCGACATACGAGAGACCCAGTACTTC; CDR3 protein: CASSLDIRETQYF
clone size: medium-sized; D gene: NA; V gene: TRBV11-2; CDR3 length: 15; J gene: TRBJ1-3; CDR3 DNA: TGTGCCAGCAGCGGTACCCGGTCAGGTGGAAACACCATATATTTT; CDR3 protein: CASSGTRSGGNTIYF
clone size: few; D gene: NA; V gene: TRBV5-1; CDR3 length: 13; J gene: TRBJ2-7; CDR3 DNA: TGCGCCAGCAGCTTGGAGGCAGGCTACGAGCAGTACTTC; CDR3 protein: CASSLEAGYEQYF
clone size: NA; D gene: NA; V gene: TRBV27; CDR3 length: 11; J gene: TRBJ1-1; CDR3 DNA: TGTGCCAGCTGGCGGGGCACTGAAGCTTTCTTT; CDR3 protein: CASWRGTEAFF
clone size: NA; D gene: TRBD2; V gene: TRBV4-2; CDR3 length: 16; J gene: TRBJ2-3; CDR3 DNA: TGTGCCAGCAGCCCTGTAGCGGGGGGGCGTACAGATACGCAGTATTTT; CDR3 protein: CASSPVAGGRTDTQYF
clone size: NA; D gene: NA; V gene: TRBV4-3; CDR3 length: 17; J gene: TRBJ2-3; CDR3 DNA: TGCGCCAGCAGCCAGTCGTACCAAACCACTAGCACAGATACGCAGTATTTT; CDR3 protein: CASSQSYQTTSTDTQYF
clone size: few; D gene: TRBD1; V gene: TRBV6-5; CDR3 length: 16; J gene: TRBJ1-2; CDR3 DNA: TGTGCCAGCAGTTACATTGGGGACAGGGGTCCCTATGGCTACACCTTC; CDR3 protein: CASSYIGDRGPYGYTF
clone size: NA; D gene: NA; V gene: TRBV9; CDR3 length: 15; J gene: TRBJ1-1; CDR3 DNA: TGTGCCAGCAGCCCAGGAGGCCGGCTGAGCACTGAAGCTTTCTTT; CDR3 protein: CASSPGGRLSTEAFF
clone size: few; D gene: NA; V gene: TRBV7-8; CDR3 length: 17; J gene: TRBJ1-3; CDR3 DNA: TGTGCCAGCAGCTTATACCCTAGAATGGGGCAGGGGAACACCATATATTTT; CDR3 protein: CASSLYPRMGQGNTIYF
clone size: NA; D gene: TRBD2; V gene: TRBV19; CDR3 length: 17; J gene: TRBJ2-5; CDR3 DNA: TGTGCCAGTAGTCCCCCCTGGTGGCTAGCGGAATTAGTGGCCCAGTACTTC; CDR3 protein: CASSPPWWLAELVAQYF